These 30 T cell receptor beta chains were all obtained from the same sample, sequenced in a study of Ad26.COV2.S vaccination and SARS-CoV-2 variants. Treatment of the sample: over 15 received Ad26.COV2.S at low or high dose, single or two shots; 5 received placebo; per-sample allocation not given. Day 63 following the first vaccine or placebo injection was when the samples were taken. The repertoire was sequenced with immunoSEQ multiplex PCR; TCRdb's copy has only in-frame clones and lacks some. The table records roughly 500,000 clones, about 88% of them present only once. Sequenced material: peripheral blood, taken in a trial of Ad26.COV2.S vaccine versus placebo. These receptor sequences come from a person aged 18-60 years who received the Ad26.COV2.S COVID-19 vaccine or a placebo.

The V gene is TRBV14, the J gene TRBJ2-1, with 9 bases aligning to TRBD2. This CDR3 is built from 16 residues. The J segment lost 9 bases and the V segment lost 1 base, leaving 10 bases of the junction unmatched. The germline CDR1 and CDR2 sequences are SGHDN and FVKESK. CDR3 protein: CASSQGGSGRSGEQFF. In nucleotides, the CDR3 is TGTGCCAGCAGCCAAGGCGGGAGCGGGAGGAGTGGTGAGCAGTTCTTC.

The chain joins TRBV12-3 or TRBV12-4 to TRBJ1-4; TRBD1 is a possible D gene (6 bases). The CDR3 is 12 amino acids. V lost 4 bases and J 13 bases, leaving 13 bases between the germline ends. This chain's CDR3 is CASSWGTGTLFF. The DNA for the CDR3 is TGTGCCAGCAGTTGGGGAACAGGGACACTGTTTTTT.

This chain joins TRBV19 and TRBJ2-3; D possibly corresponds to TRBD1 (5 bases). Germline CDR1 is LNHDA and CDR2 is SQIVND (reference sequence). Trimming left V 7 bases short and J 3 bases short, with 8 bases between. This CDR3 contains 12 residues. The CDR3 bases are TGTGCCAGTATGGGGCGGACAGATACGCAGTATTTT. This encodes CASMGRTDTQYF.

CDR3 sequence reads: CASKLAGAFYEQYV. CDR3 nucleotide sequence: TGTGCCAGCAAACTAGCGGGGGCCTTCTACGAGCAGTACGTC. The V and J genes are TRBV27 and TRBJ2-7; TRBD2 agrees at 11 bases. The germline CDR1 and CDR2 sequences are MNHEY and SMNVEV (reference sequence). This CDR3 is 14 amino acids long. Trimming cost V 7 bases and J 3 bases; bases outside gene matches: 5.

The J gene is TRBJ2-5, the V gene TRBV2, with 9 positions matching TRBD1. The CDR3 is 15 residues long. The J segment lost 2 bases and the V segment lost 1 base, leaving 2 bases of the junction unmatched. Per the germline V gene, CDR1 is SNHLY and CDR2 is FYNNEI. The CDR3 sequence: CASSEGDRDQETQYF. In DNA, the CDR3 is TGTGCCAGCAGTGAAGGGGACAGGGATCAAGAGACCCAGTACTTC.

The chain recombines TRBV15 with TRBJ2-1, with 8 bases aligning to TRBD1. Trimming cost V 5 bases and J 3 bases; bases outside gene matches: 9. The CDR3 spans 16 residues. Germline-derived CDR1 and CDR2 are LNHNV and YYDKDF (reference sequence). CDR3 in DNA: TGTGCCACCAGCCGTACCGGGACAGGAAGCTACAATGAGCAGTTCTTC. Translation gives CATSRTGTGSYNEQFF.

V gene TRBV5-5 combines with J gene TRBJ2-5, with D possibly being TRBD1 (6 bases). Germline V lookup: CDR1 SGHKS, CDR2 YYEKEE (reference sequence). The CDR3 covers 14 residues. V was pared by 5 bases and J by 3 bases, with 14 bases between. The DNA for the CDR3 is TGTGCCAGCAGTCGCAGGGGTTTGGAAGAGACCCAGTACTTC. This codes for CASSRRGLEETQYF.

The chain joins TRBV29-1 to TRBJ1-2; weak D call: TRBD1 (6 bases). Germline CDR1 and CDR2: SQVTM and ANQGSEA. CDR3 length: 11 residues. CDR3 nucleotides: TGCAGTGGAGGGGGATCTGAAGGCTACACCTTC. Translated: CSGGGSEGYTF.

The chain is built from TRBV4-2 and TRBJ1-2; perhaps TRBD1 as D (5 bases). Germline lookup yields CDR1 LGHNA and CDR2 YNFKEQ. CDR3 size: 16 residues. The V end was cut by 2 bases, the J end by 4 bases, with 17 bases between. CDR3 residues: CASSQHLRDLFYGYTF. The CDR3 nucleotides are TGTGCCAGCAGCCAACATCTTCGGGACTTGTTCTATGGCTACACCTTC.

The chain links TRBV3-1 (or the pseudogene TRBV3-2) to TRBJ2-7, with TRBD1 matching 9 bases. CDR1 is LGHDT and CDR2 is YNNKEL in the germline V gene (reference sequence). Unmatched junction bases numbered 9, after V lost 6 bases and J lost 3 bases. The length of the CDR3 is 15 residues. CDR3 sequence (DNA): TGTGCCAGCAGTTACACCGACAGGGGGGACTACGAGCAGTACGTC. Translating it yields CASSYTDRGDYEQYV.

J is TRBJ2-7 and V is TRBV19, with 11 nucleotides matching TRBD1. Unmatched junction bases numbered 5, after V lost 2 bases and J lost 2 bases. The CDR3 runs to 16 residues. Germline CDR1 and CDR2: LNHDA and SQIVND (reference sequence). The CDR3: CASSIIAGQGAYEQYF. The CDR3, as DNA: TGTGCCAGTAGTATAATAGCGGGACAGGGGGCCTACGAGCAGTACTTC.

V is TRBV5-4 and J is TRBJ2-7; 9 bases line up with TRBD1. Germline V gene lookup returns CDR1 SGHNT and CDR2 YYREEE (reference sequence). V gave up 4 bases and J gave up 5 bases; unmatched junction bases: 4. CDR3 length: 13 amino acids. Here the CDR3 reads CASSKDRGDEQYF. The DNA of the CDR3 is TGTGCCAGCAGCAAGGACAGGGGAGACGAGCAGTACTTC.

The gene calls are TRBV5-4 and TRBJ2-1, with 14 bases fitting TRBD2. Germline CDR1 and CDR2: SGHNT and YYREEE (reference sequence). The CDR3 spans 17 residues. The V gene end was trimmed by 4 bases and the J gene end by 7 bases; junction bases not matched to a gene: 10. The CDR3 DNA sequence: TGTGCCAGCAGCCCGTGGACTAGCGGGGGGCCGGGTAATGAGCAGTTCTTC. This encodes CASSPWTSGGPGNEQFF. The full variable domain, rest sourced from reference TRBV5-4 and TRBJ2-1, is ETGVTQSPTHLIKTRGQQVTLRCSSQSGHNTVSWYQQALGQGPQFIFQYYREEENGRGNFPPRFSGLQFPNYSSELNVNALELDDSALYLCASSPWTSGGPGNEQFFGPGTRLTVL.

Only one count was recorded for this clone. Other DNA sequences of this sample code for an identical CDR3. The gene calls are TRBV18 and TRBJ2-7; D is undetermined. The CDR3 loop spans 12 amino acids. The germline V gene has CDR1 KGHSH and CDR2 LQKENI. Trimming cost V 2 bases and J 2 bases, with 4 bases left between them. CDR3 sequence reads: CASSPGAYEQYF. The CDR3 region has the DNA TGTGCCAGCTCACCAGGGGCCTACGAGCAGTACTTC.

This clone was picked up a small number of times. The same CDR3 arises from other DNA sequences in this sample as well. The gene calls are TRBV9 and TRBJ1-1, with D hard to call. Germline assignment: CDR1 SGDLS and CDR2 YYNGEE. CDR3 length: 13 amino acids. The V and J ends lost 0 bases and 1 base respectively, with 4 bases between them. The CDR3 DNA reads as TGTGCCAGCAGCGTAGACTGGAACACTGAAGCTTTCTTT. It codes for CASSVDWNTEAFF.

V is TRBV18 and J is TRBJ2-4; D is possibly TRBD1 (6 bases). Per the germline V gene, CDR1 is KGHSH and CDR2 is LQKENI. V lost 3 bases and J 4 bases, leaving 10 bases between the germline ends. This CDR3 comprises 14 residues. In nucleotides, the CDR3 is TGTGCCAGCTCACCGGGACACCCGAAAAACATTCAGTACTTC. Its protein is CASSPGHPKNIQYF.

This rearrangement joins TRBV5-5 to TRBJ1-5; D is uncertain. The V and J ends lost 1 base and 7 bases respectively, with 12 bases between them. CDR1 is SGHKS, CDR2 YYEKEE, per germline (reference sequence). CDR3 length: 14 amino acids. The CDR3 nucleotides are TGTGCCAGCAGCTTGTCTCCGGCGGGGCAGCCCCAGCATTTT. As protein: CASSLSPAGQPQHF.

The rearrangement joins TRBV28 to TRBJ1-2; D remains unclear. This CDR3 contains 17 residues. V lost 0 bases and J lost 6, with 20 bases in between. The germline V gene encodes CDR1 MDHEN and CDR2 SYDVKM. CDR3 coding DNA: TGTGCCAGCAGTTTATGGGGGTACGATAATGGTGCGGATGGCTACACCTTC. It yields the protein CASSLWGYDNGADGYTF.

The chain links TRBV6-6 to TRBJ2-7, with 11 bases lining up with TRBD2. Germline CDR1 reads MNHNY; CDR2 reads SVGAGI (reference sequence). CDR3 length: 22 amino acids. J gave up 1 base and V 5 bases, and 25 bases lay outside the gene matches. CDR3 loop: CASSLKLFPRTSGRKKSYEQYV. The DNA of the CDR3 is TGTGCCAGCAGTCTAAAGTTATTCCCACGGACTAGCGGGCGTAAGAAATCCTACGAGCAGTACGTC.

With respect to this clone: Other DNA sequences in this specimen translate into the identical CDR3. The DNA for the CDR3 is TGTGCCACCAGTGATTTTAGGGGAAAGGCTTTCTTT. Protein: CATSDFRGKAFF. The chain has TRBV24-1 and TRBJ1-1; D might be TRBD1 (5 bases). The length of the CDR3 is 12 residues. The V and J ends lost 1 base and 11 bases respectively, with 10 bases between them. Germline assignment: CDR1 KGHDR and CDR2 SFDVKD.

The chain has TRBV11-2 and TRBJ2-3, with 11 bases that match TRBD2. The germline V gene encodes CDR1 SGHAT and CDR2 FQNNGV. CDR3 length: 19 amino acids. J gave up 0 bases and V 5 bases, and 13 bases lay outside the gene matches. As DNA, the CDR3 is TGTGCCAGCAGCCCGGGCCCGGGACTAGCGGTCGGTAGCACAGATACGCAGTATTTT. Translated, it gives CASSPGPGLAVGSTDTQYF. The full variable domain, with the rest looked up from reference TRBV11-2 and TRBJ2-3, is EAGVAQSPRYKIIEKRQSVAFWCNPISGHATLYWYQQILGQGPKLLIQFQNNGVVDDSQLPKDRFSAERLKGVDSTLKIQPAKLEDSAVYLCASSPGPGLAVGSTDTQYFGPGTRLTVL.

The genes are TRBV2 and TRBJ2-3, with 9 bases matching TRBD1. Germline-derived CDR1 and CDR2 are SNHLY and FYNNEI. The CDR3 has 16 amino acids. V lost 6 bases to trimming and J lost 1 base; unmatched junction nucleotides: 8. The CDR3 DNA is TGTGCCAGCAGGAAACAGGGGGCTTTGGGCACAGATACGCAGTATTTT. It codes for CASRKQGALGTDTQYF.

This chain connects TRBV4-3 to TRBJ1-1; D is ambiguous. Germline CDR1 and CDR2: LGHNA and YSLEER. This CDR3 contains 14 residues. V was shortened by 1 base and J by 5 bases, with 11 bases between the two germline ends. As DNA, the CDR3 is TGCGCCAGCAGCCAAGCCTTGAGGAGGACTGAAGCTTTCTTT. It translates to CASSQALRRTEAFF.

The chain is built from TRBV27 and TRBJ1-1, with a tentative D call TRBD1 (5 bases). Per the germline V gene, CDR1 is MNHEY and CDR2 is SMNVEV (reference sequence). V lost 1 base and J 4 bases, leaving 13 bases between the germline ends. The CDR3 consists of 15 residues. The CDR3 DNA reads as TGTGCCAGCAGTTTATTTGCAGGGAGGGTCACTGAAGCTTTCTTT. Amino acid sequence: CASSLFAGRVTEAFF.

This clone was recorded once. The CDR3 nucleotides are TGTGCCAGCAGTTTATTCGGTAACGCGAACATTCAGTACTTC. It is translated as CASSLFGNANIQYF. The chain employs TRBV27 and TRBJ2-4; no clear D gene. Between the trimmed V and J ends, which lost 1 base and 7 bases, there was a span of 11 bases. This CDR3 has 14 residues. Germline V lookup: CDR1 MNHEY, CDR2 SMNVEV (reference sequence).

The V call is TRBV7-9, the J call TRBJ1-4, with D tentatively TRBD1 (5 bases). This CDR3 region has 16 residues. The V and J ends lost 5 bases and 8 bases respectively, with 21 bases between them. Germline V CDR1 and CDR2: SEHNR, FQNEAQ (reference sequence). The CDR3 sequence: CASSTGLGRAGEKLFF. The CDR3 DNA reads TGTGCCAGCAGCACGGGCCTGGGACGGGCGGGGGAAAAACTGTTTTTT.

This clone was detected only once. This rearrangement joins TRBV7-2 to TRBJ2-2, with a tentative D call TRBD1 (6 bases). In germline, CDR1 is SGHTA, CDR2 FQGNSA. Trimming pared 2 bases from V and 3 bases from J, leaving 10 bases between. The CDR3 totals 15 residues. The CDR3 reads CASSLSGDHTGELFF. The CDR3 DNA reads TGTGCCAGCAGCTTATCAGGGGACCACACCGGGGAGCTGTTTTTT.

V and J are TRBV2 and TRBJ2-7; D not resolved. The V and J ends lost 10 bases and 1 base respectively, with 14 bases between them. CDR3 length: 13 amino acids. CDR1 is SNHLY, CDR2 FYNNEI, per germline. The CDR3 DNA reads as TGTGCCAACTCCCTGCGCTTTTCCTACGAGCAGTACTTC. This encodes CANSLRFSYEQYF. Full variable domain (outside the CDR3, taken from reference TRBV2 and TRBJ2-7): EPEVTQTPSHQVTQMGQEVILRCVPISNHLYFYWYRQILGQKVEFLVSFYNNEISEKSEIFDDQFSVERPDGSNFTLKIRSTKLEDSAMYFCANSLRFSYEQYFGPGTRLTVT.

The chain links TRBV9 to TRBJ2-3; no definite D call. Germline lookup yields CDR1 SGDLS and CDR2 YYNGEE. The CDR3 length is 14 residues. V gave up 4 bases and J gave up 0 bases, with 9 bases separating them. CDR3 loop: CASSPSVSTDTQYF. In DNA, the CDR3 is TGTGCCAGCAGCCCCTCGGTAAGCACAGATACGCAGTATTTT. Together with reference TRBV9 and TRBJ2-3, the CDR3 gives the full variable domain: DSGVTQTPKHLITATGQRVTLRCSPRSGDLSVYWYQQSLDQGLQFLIQYYNGEERAKGNILERFSAQQFPDLHSELNLSSLELGDSALYFCASSPSVSTDTQYFGPGTRLTVL.

The chain links TRBV15 to TRBJ1-6, with unresolved D. Between the trimmed V and J ends, which lost 1 base and 8 bases, there was a span of 9 bases. The CDR3 is 14 amino acids. Looked up from germline, CDR1 is LNHNV and CDR2 is YYDKDF (reference sequence). The CDR3 spells CATSRGPHDSPLHF. As DNA, the CDR3 is TGTGCCACCAGCAGAGGGCCACATGATTCACCCCTCCACTTT. The entire variable domain, with the rest obtained from reference TRBV15 and TRBJ1-6, is as follows: DAMVIQNPRYQVTQFGKPVTLSCSQTLNHNVMYWYQQKSSQAPKLLFHYYDKDFNNEADTPDNFQSRRPNTSFCFLDIRSPGLGDTAMYLCATSRGPHDSPLHFGNGTRLTVT.